This TCR beta chain originates from a study of blood T cell repertoires in COVID-19. Overall study: In each case, the material was cDNA or gDNA derived from T cells, B-cell-depleted T cells, or PBMCs.

Germline CDR1 is LGHNA and CDR2 is YNFKEQ. The CDR3 totals 16 residues. Trimming cost V 4 bases and J 1 base, with 16 bases left between them. In the original analysis: How many nucleated cells were present was estimated from reference gene primer amplification. The table came from immunoSEQ multiplex PCR; TCRdb's copy has only in-frame clones and leaves some out. V, J and clone size are taken as reported in that table, and D and trimming were inferred from the DNA itself. The sample has about 210,000 clones, around 80% seen once. This TCR was sampled from a woman aged 40 to 50 with acute or convalescent COVID-19. The source material was peripheral blood. This sequence joins TRBV4-2 and TRBJ1-2, with D possibly TRBD1 on 6 matching bases. The CDR3 spells CASSREAGTINYGYTF. Written as DNA, the CDR3 is TGTGCCAGCAGCCGAGAGGCCGGGACAATTAACTATGGCTACACCTTC.